A selection of T cell receptor beta chains follows, all from one sample in a study of early T cells in non-severe SARS-CoV-2 infection. From the 5' RACE reads, TCRdb called clonotypes with MiXCR, one entry per CDR3 protein. The sample lists more than 95,000 distinct CDR3 sequences, approximately 15% occurring once. Sequenced sample: whole blood. These receptors all come from an adult who was a healthcare worker with PCR-confirmed SARS-CoV-2 infection or an uninfected control (not recorded which). Each CDR3 is given with its conserved first and last residue. D genes are given only for firm matches. Some rows have no size entry. The others give once, few or many, or a class for an expanded clone.

DNA,CDR3,size,J,D,V
TGTGCCAGCAGCAGCGGGGGGGCCCTAACGTACAATGAGCAGTTCTTC,CASSSGGALTYNEQFF,.,TRBJ2-1,TRBD2,TRBV3-1
TGCAGTGCTGGGGACCCTAGCGGGGGATCTCAAGAGACCCAGTACTTC,CSAGDPSGGSQETQYF,.,TRBJ2-5,TRBD2,TRBV20-1
TGTGCCAGCAGCACAACCGCCTACGAGCAGTACTTC,CASSTTAYEQYF,.,TRBJ2-7,.,TRBV5-6
TGTGCCAGCAGTGACTCGGGCGAAGGGGGCTACACCTTC,CASSDSGEGGYTF,.,TRBJ1-2,.,TRBV6-4
TGTGCCAGCAGTTTCGGGTCAGGGGTAGTCTCTGGGGCCAACGTCCTGACTTTC,CASSFGSGVVSGANVLTF,.,TRBJ2-6,.,TRBV27
TGTGCCAGCAGCTTAGGGCGAGGAGATCAGCCCCAGCATTTT,CASSLGRGDQPQHF,.,TRBJ1-5,.,TRBV7-9
TGTGCCAGCAGTTTAAACCGGGAAGATACGCAGTATTTT,CASSLNREDTQYF,.,TRBJ2-3,.,TRBV12-3/TRBV12-4
TGTGCCAGTAGTGGATGGGATGGGCCCGACCGCTATAAAGAGACCCAGTACTTC,CASSGWDGPDRYKETQYF,.,TRBJ2-5,.,TRBV19
TGTGCCAGCACCGGGACCCGAGGGGAGACCCAGTACTTC,CASTGTRGETQYF,.,TRBJ2-5,.,TRBV3-1
TGTGCCAGCAGTTTTTGGCAGGGCCTTGGGGATGAGCAGTTCTTC,CASSFWQGLGDEQFF,few,TRBJ2-1,.,TRBV28
TGTGCCAGCCGTGGACCGCTACTCTATGGCTACACCTTC,CASRGPLLYGYTF,.,TRBJ1-2,.,TRBV12-3/TRBV12-4
TGTGCCAGCTCACCGTACGTCAGGGGTCCCCAAGAGACCCAGTACTTC,CASSPYVRGPQETQYF,few,TRBJ2-5,.,TRBV18
TGCAGTGCTAGACTAGCGGGAGGGGCAGAGACCCAGTACTTC,CSARLAGGAETQYF,.,TRBJ2-5,TRBD2,TRBV20-1
TGTGCCAGCAGCCCGATGGGAGGCCGGAACTATGGCTACACCTTC,CASSPMGGRNYGYTF,.,TRBJ1-2,.,TRBV5-4
TGTGCCAGCAGTCTTCGGACAGGCCTTAATCAGCCCCAGCATTTT,CASSLRTGLNQPQHF,.,TRBJ1-5,TRBD1,TRBV12-3/TRBV12-4
TGCGCCAGCTACTCGGGACTAACTCACAGCTACGAGCAGTACTTC,CASYSGLTHSYEQYF,few,TRBJ2-7,TRBD2,TRBV5-1
TGTGCCACCAGTGATGCTCCGGGACAGGGGGCTTACGAGCAGTACTTC,CATSDAPGQGAYEQYF,many,TRBJ2-7,TRBD1,TRBV24-1
TGCGCCAGCAGCTTTGAGGGCGAGGCAGATACGCAGTATTTT,CASSFEGEADTQYF,.,TRBJ2-3,.,TRBV5-1
TGTGCCACAGGTAGTGCAAGCTCCTACGAGCAGTACTTC,CATGSASSYEQYF,few,TRBJ2-7,.,TRBV28
TGTGCCACCAGCGGAGGACGGTTTGAAAAACTGTTTTTT,CATSGGRFEKLFF,few,TRBJ1-4,.,TRBV15
TGCAGCGGCGAACTGTACAATGAGCAGTTCTTC,CSGELYNEQFF,.,TRBJ2-1,.,TRBV29-1
TGTGCCAGCAGCCGGGACGGAGCTGGTTCACCCCTCCACTTT,CASSRDGAGSPLHF,.,TRBJ1-6,.,TRBV12-3/TRBV12-4
TGCAGTGCTTCACAGGGGGGGGGAAACACCATATATTTT,CSASQGGGNTIYF,few,TRBJ1-3,TRBD1,TRBV20-1
TGTGCCAGCAGTCCGCTACCCGCTAGCACAGATACGCAGTATTTT,CASSPLPASTDTQYF,.,TRBJ2-3,.,TRBV11-3
TGTGCCTGGAGTACGACAGGGAACTATGGCTACACCTTC,CAWSTTGNYGYTF,few,TRBJ1-2,TRBD1,TRBV30
TGTGCCAGCTCACCACGCTCGACAGCTGGCTACACCTTC,CASSPRSTAGYTF,few,TRBJ1-2,.,TRBV18
TGTGCCAGCAGTTCCGTCCGGAAGGCCGGGGAGCTGTTTTTT,CASSSVRKAGELFF,.,TRBJ2-2,.,TRBV28
TGCAGCGTTGAAACCACAAGATACAATGAGCAGTTCTTC,CSVETTRYNEQFF,many,TRBJ2-1,.,TRBV29-1
TGTGCCAGCAGCGTCGGACTAGCGGGAGTTGATACGCAGTATTTT,CASSVGLAGVDTQYF,many,TRBJ2-3,TRBD2,TRBV9
TGCAGTGCCCACGGACTAGACTACAATGAGCAGTTCTTC,CSAHGLDYNEQFF,many,TRBJ2-1,TRBD2,TRBV20-1
TGCAGCGTTGAAGTAAGCAGAGCCGAGCAGTACTTC,CSVEVSRAEQYF,.,TRBJ2-7,.,TRBV29-1
TGTGCCAGCAGCCCAGGGAGGGTCTTGGACACTGAAGCTTTCTTT,CASSPGRVLDTEAFF,few,TRBJ1-1,.,TRBV3-1
TGTGCCAGCAGCTTAGCATCCGGGACCAGTGGAAATGAGCAGTTCTTC,CASSLASGTSGNEQFF,many,TRBJ2-1,.,TRBV11-3
TGTGCCAGCAGTTCCGGGACAGGGGTTGAAGCTTTCTTT,CASSSGTGVEAFF,.,TRBJ1-1,TRBD1,TRBV12-3/TRBV12-4
TGTGCCAGCAGTTACACGGGGGTGACAGAGACCTCTGGAAACACCATATATTTT,CASSYTGVTETSGNTIYF,.,TRBJ1-3,.,TRBV6-6
TGTGCCAGCAGCTTGGTCCGGGAGGACGAGCAGTACTTC,CASSLVREDEQYF,many,TRBJ2-7,TRBD2,TRBV7-2
TGTGCCAGCACTCCCTGGTTGGGGGGCAATGAGCAGTTCTTC,CASTPWLGGNEQFF,few,TRBJ2-1,.,TRBV6-2/TRBV6-3
TGTGCCAGCAGCTTGGGACTAGGCTCCTACGAGCAGTACTTC,CASSLGLGSYEQYF,many,TRBJ2-7,.,TRBV5-4
TGTGCCAGCAGCTCTTATTCCGGGACCCCTAGGGGCACCATATATTTT,CASSSYSGTPRGTIYF,few,TRBJ1-3,.,TRBV5-5
TGCGCCAGCAGTGAGTCGCCTCTAGACTATACCGGGGAGCTGTTTTTT,CASSESPLDYTGELFF,.,TRBJ2-2,.,TRBV10-2
TGCAGCGTTGAATCGCCCGGGACAGGGTATATCTTC,CSVESPGTGYIF,few,TRBJ2-1,TRBD1,TRBV29-1
TGTGCCAGCAGCTTAGTAAGCGGGAGGGCCGGCGAGACCCAGTACTTC,CASSLVSGRAGETQYF,few,TRBJ2-5,TRBD2,TRBV7-2
TGTGCCAGCAGCGTAGGCTCCCTCGAACCAGTTGCTGGCTACACCTTC,CASSVGSLEPVAGYTF,few,TRBJ1-2,.,TRBV9
TGCGCCATAGGGGGCGGGAACACTGAAGCTTTCTTT,CAIGGGNTEAFF,few,TRBJ1-1,TRBD1,TRBV10-2
TGTGCCAGCAGTACTCCTACTGCCGGGGAGCTGTTTTTT,CASSTPTAGELFF,few,TRBJ2-2,.,TRBV28
TGTGCCAGCAGCGGAAGGACAGGGGCGAACTCATACGAGCAGTACTTC,CASSGRTGANSYEQYF,few,TRBJ2-7,TRBD1,TRBV9
TGTGCCAGCAGTTTATCGAATCGGCAGGGAAGTCGCTACGAGCAGTACTTC,CASSLSNRQGSRYEQYF,.,TRBJ2-7,.,TRBV27
TGTGCCAGCATGCCGGGGGCGGCCAAAAACATTCAGTACTTC,CASMPGAAKNIQYF,few,TRBJ2-4,.,TRBV6-2/TRBV6-3
TGTGCCAGTAGTAGCGGACAGACCTATGGCTACACCTTC,CASSSGQTYGYTF,many,TRBJ1-2,.,TRBV19
TGCGCCAGCAGCTTGGTACTAGCGACAGATACGCAGTATTTT,CASSLVLATDTQYF,few,TRBJ2-3,TRBD2,TRBV5-1
TGTGCCAGCAGGCCACCGGGGGACCCTCATGGCTACACCTTC,CASRPPGDPHGYTF,.,TRBJ1-2,.,TRBV28
TGTGCCAGCAGACAGGGTCTAACATTTGGCTACACCTTC,CASRQGLTFGYTF,many,TRBJ1-2,.,TRBV6-5
TGTGCCAGCAGCTTTCCCGCGGGAACTACCTACGAGCAGTACTTC,CASSFPAGTTYEQYF,few,TRBJ2-7,.,TRBV7-8
TGTGCCAGCAGCGTAGGTCGGGATACGCAGTATTTT,CASSVGRDTQYF,.,TRBJ2-3,.,TRBV9
TGCGCCAGCAGATCCGGGGCAGCGATCGAGACGACTGAAGCTTTCTTT,CASRSGAAIETTEAFF,many,TRBJ1-1,.,TRBV5-1
TGTGCCAGCAGTGCACTAGCGGGGGGATTCAACAATGAGCAGTTCTTC,CASSALAGGFNNEQFF,.,TRBJ2-1,TRBD2,TRBV25-1
TGTGCCAGCAGGCCCACCGCCAGAGTATACGAGCAGTACTTC,CASRPTARVYEQYF,many,TRBJ2-7,.,TRBV6-2/TRBV6-3
TGTGCCACCTCGACGTCAGGGCGACCCCTCCACTTT,CATSTSGRPLHF,few,TRBJ1-6,.,TRBV6-2/TRBV6-3
TGTGCCAGCAGCCAGGAAGCGTGGAACAGTGAAGAGACCCAGTACTTC,CASSQEAWNSEETQYF,few,TRBJ2-5,.,TRBV4-2